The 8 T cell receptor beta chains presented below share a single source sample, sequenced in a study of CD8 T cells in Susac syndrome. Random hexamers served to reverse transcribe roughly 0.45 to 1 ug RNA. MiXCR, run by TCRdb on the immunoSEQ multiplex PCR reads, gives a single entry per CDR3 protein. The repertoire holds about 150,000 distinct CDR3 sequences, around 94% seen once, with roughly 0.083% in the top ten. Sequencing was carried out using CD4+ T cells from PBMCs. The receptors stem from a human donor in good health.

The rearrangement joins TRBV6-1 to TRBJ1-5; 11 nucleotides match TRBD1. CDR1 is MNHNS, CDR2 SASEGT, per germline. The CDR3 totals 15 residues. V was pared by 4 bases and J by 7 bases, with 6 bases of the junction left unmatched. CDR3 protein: CASSGTGGILQPQHF. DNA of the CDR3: TGTGCCAGCAGTGGGACAGGGGGCATACTACAGCCCCAGCATTTT.

As DNA, the CDR3 is TGTGCCACCAGCAAGCGCGGGAGCTCCTACGAGCAGTACTTC. Residues: CATSKRGSSYEQYF. The chain employs TRBV15 and TRBJ2-7; 7 nucleotides line up with TRBD2. Germline V gene lookup returns CDR1 LNHNV and CDR2 YYDKDF (reference sequence). The CDR3 runs to 14 residues. After removal of 4 bases from V and 0 bases from J, the junction contained 3 bases not matched to a gene.

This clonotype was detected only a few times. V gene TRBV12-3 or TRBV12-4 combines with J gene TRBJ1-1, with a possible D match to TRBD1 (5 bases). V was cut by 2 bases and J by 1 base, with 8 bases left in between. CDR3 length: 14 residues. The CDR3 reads CASSLSGGNTEAFF. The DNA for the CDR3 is TGTGCCAGCAGTTTATCGGGGGGGAACACTGAAGCTTTCTTT.

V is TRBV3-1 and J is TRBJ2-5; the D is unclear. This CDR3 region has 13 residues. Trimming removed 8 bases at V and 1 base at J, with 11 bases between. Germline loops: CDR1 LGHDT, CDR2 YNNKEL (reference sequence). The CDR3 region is CASRVLSQETQYF. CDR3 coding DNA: TGTGCCAGCCGCGTCCTTTCCCAAGAGACCCAGTACTTC.

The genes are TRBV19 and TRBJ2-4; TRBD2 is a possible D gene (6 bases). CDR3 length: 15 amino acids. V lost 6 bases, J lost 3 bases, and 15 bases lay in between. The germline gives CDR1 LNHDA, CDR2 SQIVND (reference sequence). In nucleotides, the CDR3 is TGTGCCAGTAGCCTCCCCGCGGACTACAAAAACATTCAGTACTTC. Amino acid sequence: CASSLPADYKNIQYF.

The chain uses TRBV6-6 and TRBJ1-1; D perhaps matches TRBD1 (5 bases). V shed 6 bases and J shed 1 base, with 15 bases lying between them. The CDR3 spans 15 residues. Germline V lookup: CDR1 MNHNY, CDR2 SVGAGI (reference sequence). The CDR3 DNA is TGTGCCAGCAGGATGCAGGGACCCGCGAACACTGAAGCTTTCTTT. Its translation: CASRMQGPANTEAFF.

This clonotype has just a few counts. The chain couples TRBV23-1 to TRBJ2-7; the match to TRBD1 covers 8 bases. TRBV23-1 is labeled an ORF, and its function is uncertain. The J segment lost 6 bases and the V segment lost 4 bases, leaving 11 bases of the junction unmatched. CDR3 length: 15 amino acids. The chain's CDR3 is CASSPLGTGLSEQYF. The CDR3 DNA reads TGCGCCAGCAGTCCATTAGGGACAGGCCTATCCGAGCAGTACTTC.

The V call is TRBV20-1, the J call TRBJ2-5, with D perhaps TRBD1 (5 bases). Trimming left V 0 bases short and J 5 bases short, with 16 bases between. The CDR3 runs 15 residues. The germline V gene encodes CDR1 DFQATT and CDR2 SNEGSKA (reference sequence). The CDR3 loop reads CSARDPGQGSETQYF. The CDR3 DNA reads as TGCAGTGCTAGAGACCCGGGCCAGGGAAGCGAGACCCAGTACTTC.